A single sample gave rise to the 21 T cell receptor beta chains below, sequenced in a study of blood T cell repertoires in COVID-19. The protocol was immunoSEQ multiplex PCR, while the TCRdb copy is restricted to in-frame clones and leaves out a portion. The table shows about 330,000 clones, with about 90% occurring only once. The specimen sequenced was PBMCs or T cells enriched from blood (not recorded which). The source is a man younger than 45 who had recovered from COVID-19.

The CDR3 coding sequence is TGTGCCAGCAGCCGTTCGACAGGGTCGACAGATACGCAGTATTTT. Translated: CASSRSTGSTDTQYF. This sequence joins TRBV28 and TRBJ2-3; 7 nucleotides align to TRBD1. This CDR3 comprises 15 residues. The germline gives CDR1 MDHEN, CDR2 SYDVKM. The ends lost 6 bases at V and 3 bases at J; junction bases unmatched: 9.

This clone was counted a single time. The rearrangement joins TRBV5-8 to TRBJ2-7; D is possibly TRBD1 (6 bases). With 0 bases removed from V and 3 bases from J, the gap between germline ends came to 16 bases. The CDR3 is made up of 16 amino acids. Germline assignment: CDR1 SGHTS and CDR2 YDEGEE. The CDR3 nucleotides read TGTGCCAGCAGCTTGGCCCAGGGAAAGGGGGTCTACGAGCAGTACTTC. It specifies CASSLAQGKGVYEQYF.

The CDR3 nucleotides read TGTGCCAGCAGCCAAGATGGGGCACCCAATTCACCCCTCCACTTT. It specifies CASSQDGAPNSPLHF. The V gene is TRBV3-1 (or the pseudogene TRBV3-2), the J gene TRBJ1-6, with a weak D call TRBD1 (5 bases). V was shortened by 0 bases and J by 7 bases, with 10 bases between the two germline ends. The germline V gene has CDR1 LGHDT and CDR2 YNNKEL (reference sequence). The CDR3 has 15 residues.

J is TRBJ1-3 and V is TRBV5-6; D is perhaps TRBD1 (6 bases). This CDR3 region has 15 residues. The germline V gene encodes CDR1 SGHDT and CDR2 YYEEEE. V was pared by 1 base and J by 2 bases, with 10 bases between. This chain's CDR3 is CASSLLQGTGNTIYF. The CDR3 nucleotides read TGTGCCAGCAGCTTGTTACAGGGCACTGGAAACACCATATATTTT.

The rearrangement uses TRBV27 and TRBJ2-3; possibly TRBD2 for D (5 bases). V dropped 6 bases and J dropped 6 bases, with 7 bases sitting between them. The germline V gene has CDR1 MNHEY and CDR2 SMNVEV (reference sequence). CDR3 length: 11 amino acids. CDR3 residues: CASRLGDTQYF. Here the CDR3 DNA reads TGTGCCAGCAGACTAGGGGATACGCAGTATTTT.

The J gene is TRBJ1-2, the V gene TRBV18, with D possibly matching TRBD1 (6 bases). Trimming shortened V by 0 bases and J by 7 bases, and 18 bases separated the two germline ends. Per the germline V gene, CDR1 is KGHSH and CDR2 is LQKENI. The CDR3 loop spans 16 amino acids. The CDR3 sequence is CASSPPSIQGPGGYTF. The CDR3, as DNA: TGTGCCAGCTCACCACCTAGTATCCAGGGGCCCGGTGGCTACACCTTC.

This chain connects TRBV7-8 to TRBJ1-2; D is ambiguous. The germline V and J ends were trimmed by 4 bases and 2 bases, with 14 bases remaining between them. The germline V gene encodes CDR1 SGHVS and CDR2 FQNEAQ. The length of the CDR3 is 15 residues. CDR3 residues: CASSSRERENYGYTF. The CDR3 region has the DNA TGTGCCAGCAGCTCCCGGGAGAGAGAAAACTATGGCTACACCTTC.

The V call is TRBV27, the J call TRBJ1-4, with 9 bases lining up with TRBD1. CDR1 and CDR2 (germline): MNHEY, SMNVEV (reference sequence). After removal of 4 bases from V and 12 bases from J, the junction contained 9 bases not matched to a gene. This CDR3 has 14 amino acids. The CDR3 sequence is CASSWDRAGFELFF. CDR3 coding DNA: TGTGCCAGCAGTTGGGACAGGGCTGGGTTCGAACTGTTTTTT.

This chain connects TRBV4-2 to TRBJ2-7; D may be TRBD1 (7 bases). CDR3 size: 15 residues. The V and J ends lost 3 bases and 2 bases respectively, with 14 bases between them. Germline lookup yields CDR1 LGHNA and CDR2 YNFKEQ. CDR3 protein: CASSQGSGGTYEQYF. The DNA for the CDR3 is TGTGCCAGCAGCCAGGGATCAGGGGGGACCTACGAGCAGTACTTC.

The rearrangement joins TRBV7-9 to TRBJ1-3; 8 positions match TRBD1. The V segment lost 3 bases and the J segment 2 bases; nucleotides outside the gene matches: 12. This CDR3 has 18 residues. Germline CDR1 and CDR2: SEHNR and FQNEAQ (reference sequence). DNA for the CDR3: TGTGCCAGCAGCTTGCGCACCGGACAGGGAAGGACTGGAAACACCATATATTTT. This gives the protein CASSLRTGQGRTGNTIYF.

This clone was observed a few times. The chain links TRBV5-6 to TRBJ1-1, with D maybe TRBD1 (6 bases). CDR1 is SGHDT, CDR2 YYEEEE, per germline. The CDR3 consists of 12 residues. With 5 bases removed from V and 3 bases from J, the gap between germline ends came to 8 bases. CDR3 sequence: CASRRGHTEAFF. CDR3 nucleotide sequence: TGTGCCAGCAGGCGGGGGCACACTGAAGCTTTCTTT.

The V gene is TRBV24-1, the J gene TRBJ2-1, with 7 bases fitting TRBD2. Losses at the gene ends were 4 bases for V and 9 bases for J; bases not matched to a gene: 8. The V gene's germline CDR1 is KGHDR and CDR2 SFDVKD. The CDR3 extends over 14 amino acids. The CDR3 protein is CATSDPGEGVEQFF. The CDR3 DNA reads as TGTGCCACCAGTGACCCGGGGGAGGGAGTTGAGCAGTTCTTC.

J is TRBJ1-1 and V is TRBV5-1; 9 bases match TRBD1. The CDR3 totals 15 residues. Losses at the gene ends were 0 bases for V and 4 bases for J; bases not matched to a gene: 4. Germline CDR1 reads SGHRS; CDR2 reads YFSETQ. The CDR3 protein is CASSLEGQGITEAFF. CDR3 in DNA: TGCGCCAGCAGCTTGGAAGGACAGGGGATCACTGAAGCTTTCTTT.

The chain recombines TRBV24-1 with TRBJ2-1, with D perhaps TRBD2 (6 bases). Trimming stripped 3 bases from V and 0 bases from J, with 17 bases between. The CDR3 contains 18 residues. The germline CDR1 and CDR2 sequences are KGHDR and SFDVKD. In nucleotides, the CDR3 is TGTGCCACCAGTGATGCTCGGGGTATGGGGGGCTCCTACAATGAGCAGTTCTTC. This gives the protein CATSDARGMGGSYNEQFF.

The rearrangement links TRBV5-1 to TRBJ2-7, with TRBD1 identical over 9 bases. Germline CDR1 reads SGHRS; CDR2 reads YFSETQ. This CDR3 is built from 14 residues. V trimming: 3 bases; J trimming: 5 bases; junction bases outside the gene matches: 6. CDR3 in amino acids: CASSWGTGSDEQYF. CDR3 in DNA: TGCGCCAGCAGCTGGGGGACAGGGTCCGACGAGCAGTACTTC.

This clone was recorded once. The chain has TRBV23-1 and TRBJ1-6; maybe TRBD1 (5 bases). TRBV23-1 is treated as an ORF (open reading frame) with a function not yet certain. CDR3 length: 14 amino acids. The V and J ends lost 8 bases and 10 bases respectively, with 18 bases between them. CDR3 nucleotide sequence: TGCGCCAGCCGGGGGGGGGTAGAAGGATCACCCCTCCACTTT. Translated, it gives CASRGGVEGSPLHF.

The V gene is TRBV3-1 (or the pseudogene TRBV3-2), the J gene TRBJ2-7; 7 bases are a match to TRBD2. This CDR3 is built from 14 residues. The germline gives CDR1 LGHDT, CDR2 YNNKEL (reference sequence). After removal of 3 bases from V and 7 bases from J, the junction contained 9 bases not matched to a gene. CDR3 residues: CASSHNAGEREQYF. In nucleotides, the CDR3 is TGTGCCAGCAGCCATAATGCGGGGGAACGGGAGCAGTACTTC.

The genes are TRBV27 and TRBJ1-4, with D uncertain. V lost 7 bases, J lost 4 bases, and 10 bases lay in between. The germline V gene has CDR1 MNHEY and CDR2 SMNVEV (reference sequence). The CDR3 consists of 13 residues. The CDR3 sequence: CASTPGNNEKLFF. The CDR3 region has the DNA TGTGCCAGCACCCCGGGGAATAATGAAAAACTGTTTTTT.

The chain's CDR3 is CASSPPVGGPAQYF. The CDR3 nucleotides are TGTGCCAGCTCACCACCGGTCGGGGGGCCTGCCCAGTACTTC. The chain couples TRBV18 to TRBJ2-7; weak D call: TRBD2 (7 bases). CDR1 is KGHSH and CDR2 is LQKENI in the germline V gene. V lost 0 bases to trimming and J lost 10 bases, with 16 bases between them. This CDR3 has 14 residues. Using reference TRBV18 and TRBJ2-7 for the parts outside the CDR3, the full variable domain is NAGVMQNPRHLVRRRGQEARLRCSPMKGHSHVYWYRQLPEEGLKFMVYLQKENIIDESGMPKERFSAEFPKEGPSILRIQQVVRGDSAAYFCASSPPVGGPAQYFGPGTRLTVT.

This clone was recorded once. The gene calls are TRBV27 and TRBJ1-6, with a weak D call TRBD1 (5 bases). CDR3 length: 13 amino acids. Per germline, CDR1 MNHEY and CDR2 SMNVEV (reference sequence). Trimming took off 5 bases at V and 14 bases at J, with 16 bases between the two ends. The DNA of the CDR3 is TGTGCCAGCAGTCCGAACAGGCACGGGTCCCTCCACTTT. This encodes CASSPNRHGSLHF.

The J gene is TRBJ2-7, the V gene TRBV29-1, with 9 bases matching TRBD1. Germline assignment: CDR1 SQVTM and CDR2 ANQGSEA. V lost 5 bases, J lost 2 bases, and 10 bases stayed unmatched. The CDR3 length is 15 residues. DNA for the CDR3: TGCAGCGTTCTTGACCCGGGACAGGGAACCTACGAGCAGTACTTC. Amino acid sequence: CSVLDPGQGTYEQYF.